Below are 15 T cell receptor beta chains sequenced from a single sample in a study of T cell responses to AZD1222 COVID-19 vaccine. TCRdb keeps only in-frame clones here, not all; method: immunoSEQ multiplex PCR. The sample has more than 70,000 clones; less than 95% are singletons. This material consisted of peripheral blood, taken 28 days after the second AZD1222 dose. Receptor source: an adult who received the AZD1222 COVID-19 vaccine.

This rearrangement joins TRBV3-1 (or the pseudogene TRBV3-2) to TRBJ2-6; maybe TRBD1 (5 bases). Per the germline V gene, CDR1 is LGHDT and CDR2 is YNNKEL (reference sequence). V was shortened by 1 base and J by 3 bases, with 10 bases between the two germline ends. This CDR3 has 16 residues. This CDR3 is CASSQVPRVGANVLTF. The CDR3, as DNA: TGTGCCAGCAGCCAAGTTCCCAGGGTTGGGGCCAACGTCCTGACTTTC.

The chain joins TRBV5-1 to TRBJ1-6; maybe TRBD1 (6 bases). The CDR3 covers 14 residues. Germline V gene sequence: CDR1 SGHRS, CDR2 YFSETQ. V gave up 3 bases and J gave up 7 bases, with 11 bases separating them. The CDR3 loop is CASSYREGNSPLHF. The CDR3 coding sequence is TGCGCCAGCAGCTACAGGGAGGGGAATTCACCCCTCCACTTT.

The CDR3 DNA reads as TGCAGTGCTAGTCAACTAGCAATTTCATACGAGCAGTACTTC. This codes for CSASQLAISYEQYF. The rearrangement uses TRBV20-1 and TRBJ2-7; D is perhaps TRBD2 (6 bases). Germline loops: CDR1 DFQATT, CDR2 SNEGSKA (reference sequence). V was clipped by 3 bases and J by 4 bases, with 16 bases between them. The CDR3 is 14 amino acids.

The chain links TRBV4-1 to TRBJ1-5; D call uncertain. Germline V CDR1 and CDR2: MGHRA, YSYEKL. The CDR3 has 16 amino acids. V lost 1 base and J lost 5, with 15 bases in between. The CDR3, as DNA: TGCGCCAGCAGCCAAGTACAAGTAGGAGTCCATCAGCCCCAGCATTTT. This codes for CASSQVQVGVHQPQHF.

The chain joins TRBV5-4 to TRBJ1-5, with a tentative D call TRBD1 (5 bases). There are 15 residues in the CDR3. Germline V gives CDR1 SGHNT, CDR2 YYREEE (reference sequence). The V end lost 4 bases, the J end lost 0 bases, and 11 bases lay between the germline ends. This CDR3 reads CASSRDGNSNQPQHF. The CDR3 DNA sequence: TGTGCCAGCAGCAGGGACGGGAATAGCAATCAGCCCCAGCATTTT.

The V call is TRBV3-1 (or the pseudogene TRBV3-2), the J call TRBJ1-5; 7 bases are shared with TRBD1. The ends lost 8 bases at V and 4 bases at J; junction bases unmatched: 14. The CDR3 loop spans 16 amino acids. Germline V lookup: CDR1 LGHDT, CDR2 YNNKEL (reference sequence). CDR3 sequence (DNA): TGTGCCAGCCGCCTGCAGATTAGGGGGCTAAATCAGCCCCAGCATTTT. Translated: CASRLQIRGLNQPQHF.

The chain carries TRBV11-3 and TRBJ2-5, with 10 bases fitting TRBD1. Germline V gene sequence: CDR1 SGHNT, CDR2 YENEEA. The CDR3 sequence is 14 residues long. J lost 4 bases, V lost 7 bases, and 6 bases had no gene match. The CDR3 nucleotides are TGTGCCAGCACCCAGGACAGGGGGGGAGAGACCCAGTACTTC. This translates into CASTQDRGGETQYF.

The chain carries TRBV6-1 and TRBJ1-1; D remains unclear. Trimming removed 3 bases from V and 4 bases from J, with 6 bases in between. CDR1 MNHNS and CDR2 SASEGT come from the germline V gene. The CDR3 is made up of 12 amino acids. CDR3 amino acids: CASSDPGTEAFF. DNA for the CDR3: TGTGCCAGCAGTGACCCCGGCACTGAAGCTTTCTTT.

This chain links TRBV19 with TRBJ1-2, with D unclear. The CDR3 sequence is 12 residues long. Germline V gene data show CDR1 as LNHDA and CDR2 as SQIVND (reference sequence). V dropped 3 bases and J dropped 5 bases, with 7 bases sitting between them. The DNA for the CDR3 is TGTGCCAGTAGTATTGCGTCGTATGGCTACACCTTC. It is translated as CASSIASYGYTF.

This clone was recorded once. This chain uses TRBV19 with TRBJ2-1; no definite D call. V lost 4 bases and J lost 0, with 10 bases in between. The CDR3 is made up of 15 amino acids. CDR1 is LNHDA, CDR2 SQIVND, per germline (reference sequence). The chain's CDR3 is CASSTYGSSYNEQFF. The CDR3, as DNA: TGTGCCAGTAGTACTTACGGAAGCTCCTACAATGAGCAGTTCTTC.

The chain has TRBV11-3 and TRBJ2-2; TRBD1 matches 8 bases. Germline assignment: CDR1 SGHNT and CDR2 YENEEA. This CDR3 region has 15 residues. The junction had 3 bases not matched to a gene; V was cut back by 5 bases and J by 1 base. CDR3 loop: CASSRQGLNTGELFF. The CDR3 nucleotides read TGTGCCAGCAGCCGACAGGGGTTGAACACCGGGGAGCTGTTTTTT.

This sequence joins TRBV27 and TRBJ2-1; 7 positions agree with TRBD1. The germline CDR1 and CDR2 sequences are MNHEY and SMNVEV (reference sequence). With V trimmed by 2 bases and J by 3 bases, 10 bases remained unmatched. CDR3 length: 17 amino acids. The CDR3 protein is CASSLRIGTEVYNEQFF. The CDR3 DNA is TGTGCCAGCAGTTTAAGGATTGGGACAGAGGTCTACAATGAGCAGTTCTTC.

With respect to this clone: Germline is not matched at one junction end, which may reflect a read error. The V gene is TRBV11-2, the J gene TRBJ2-3, with 7 bases matching TRBD1. The germline CDR1 and CDR2 sequences are SGHAT and FQNNGV. The CDR3 length is 14 residues. The CDR3 sequence: CANSTRQGPDTQYF. DNA for the CDR3: TGTGCCAACAGCACCCGACAGGGCCCAGATACGCAGTATTTT.

This sequence joins TRBV7-9 and TRBJ1-1; a possible D gene is TRBD1 (5 bases). V shed 3 bases and J shed 1 base, with 6 bases lying between them. Germline values: CDR1 SEHNR, CDR2 FQNEAQ (reference sequence). The CDR3 is 13 residues long. This CDR3 is CASSFQGNTEAFF. CDR3 nucleotides: TGTGCCAGCAGCTTCCAGGGGAACACTGAAGCTTTCTTT.

The chain has TRBV4-1 and TRBJ1-2; 7 bases align to TRBD1. V gave up 0 bases and J gave up 0 bases; unmatched junction bases: 4. Germline V lookup: CDR1 MGHRA, CDR2 YSYEKL. This CDR3 has 16 amino acids. The CDR3 spells CASSQEGQHTNYGYTF. CDR3 sequence (DNA): TGCGCCAGCAGCCAAGAGGGACAGCACACTAACTATGGCTACACCTTC.